These 21 T cell receptor beta chains originate from one sample sequenced in a study of OX40 agonist ivuxolimab in advanced cancers. Assay: immunoSEQ multiplex PCR; the TCRdb copy retains only in-frame clones and omits some. The sample consists of about 48,000 clones, 70% to 85% of them appearing once. Sequencing was performed on CD4+ or CD8+ T cells sorted from blood, taken in a trial of the OX40 agonist ivuxolimab. Receptors were obtained from an adult with an advanced solid tumor such as melanoma, head and neck, liver or kidney cancer.

This clone came up once. The V gene is TRBV30, the J gene TRBJ2-5; possibly TRBD1 for D (6 bases). CDR3 length: 19 residues. Trimming took off 5 bases at V and 0 bases at J, with 28 bases between the two ends. Germline V gene lookup returns CDR1 GTSNPN and CDR2 SVGIG (reference sequence). The CDR3 reads CAWASSRTAAREYQETQYF. CDR3 in DNA: TGTGCCTGGGCCAGCTCAAGGACAGCTGCTCGAGAATACCAAGAGACCCAGTACTTC.

The chain uses TRBV5-5 and TRBJ1-1, with no clear D. Deletions cut 6 bases from V and 0 bases from J, with 15 bases between. This CDR3 contains 15 residues. CDR1 is SGHKS, CDR2 YYEKEE, per germline (reference sequence). The CDR3, as DNA: TGTGCCAGCAACCGGATAAGACAAATGAACACTGAAGCTTTCTTT. Amino acid sequence: CASNRIRQMNTEAFF.

This clone was picked up a small number of times. This rearrangement joins TRBV4-1 to TRBJ1-5, with 7 bases lining up with TRBD1. The V gene end was trimmed by 7 bases and the J gene end by 5 bases; junction bases not matched to a gene: 11. The CDR3 has 15 residues. Germline CDR1 MGHRA, CDR2 YSYEKL. Here the CDR3 reads CASTPDRAPDQPQHF. CDR3 sequence (DNA): TGCGCCAGCACTCCTGACAGGGCGCCGGATCAGCCCCAGCATTTT.

The CDR3 protein is CASSFPGTDEQFF. CDR3 coding DNA: TGCGCCAGCAGCTTCCCAGGAACCGATGAGCAGTTCTTC. This rearrangement joins TRBV5-1 to TRBJ2-1; D is uncertain. Germline assignment: CDR1 SGHRS and CDR2 YFSETQ. The CDR3 extends over 13 amino acids. Trimming cost V 2 bases and J 8 bases, with 11 bases left between them.

The CDR3: CASSFGEYNEQFF. The CDR3, as DNA: TGTGCCAGCAGCTTTGGTGAATACAATGAGCAGTTCTTC. The rearrangement links TRBV7-6 to TRBJ2-1; D gene uncertain. V shed 3 bases and J shed 4 bases, with 7 bases lying between them. CDR1 is SGHVS, CDR2 FNYEAQ, per germline. This CDR3 has 13 amino acids.

The CDR3 DNA reads as TGTGCCAGCAGCCACCTTATCCAGGTCTCCTACAATGAGCAGTTCTTC. It specifies CASSHLIQVSYNEQFF. The V call is TRBV13, the J call TRBJ2-1; D remains unclear. Germline lookup yields CDR1 PRHDT and CDR2 FYEKMQ (reference sequence). V dropped 5 bases and J dropped 0 bases, with 14 bases sitting between them. The CDR3 totals 16 residues.

The gene calls are TRBV18 and TRBJ1-5; D is unresolved. This CDR3 is 14 amino acids long. Trimming left V 4 bases short and J 7 bases short, with 14 bases between. Germline V gene data show CDR1 as KGHSH and CDR2 as LQKENI. In DNA, the CDR3 is TGTGCCAGCTCACTTTTACCGGCGGTCCAGCCCCAGCATTTT. Protein product: CASSLLPAVQPQHF.

V is TRBV2 and J is TRBJ2-6; unclear D gene. Trimming removed 7 bases at V and 0 bases at J, with 10 bases between. The CDR3 runs to 15 residues. CDR1 and CDR2 (germline): SNHLY, FYNNEI. CDR3 DNA sequence: TGTGCCAGCAAGCTTGGCAACTCTGGGGCCAACGTCCTGACTTTC. This sequence encodes CASKLGNSGANVLTF.

The chain couples TRBV5-4 to TRBJ2-1; 8 bases match TRBD2. This CDR3 comprises 15 residues. With V trimmed by 4 bases and J by 6 bases, 9 bases remained unmatched. Germline CDR1 is SGHNT and CDR2 is YYREEE (reference sequence). This chain's CDR3 is CASSSGTRNFNEQFF. CDR3 sequence (DNA): TGTGCCAGCAGCAGCGGGACTAGGAATTTCAATGAGCAGTTCTTC. The full variable domain, with the rest looked up from reference TRBV5-4 and TRBJ2-1, is ETGVTQSPTHLIKTRGQQVTLRCSSQSGHNTVSWYQQALGQGPQFIFQYYREEENGRGNFPPRFSGLQFPNYSSELNVNALELDDSALYLCASSSGTRNFNEQFFGPGTRLTVL.

The V and J genes are TRBV4-1 and TRBJ2-3; D possibly uses TRBD1 or TRBD2 (5 bases each). The V gene lost 1 base and the J gene lost 2 bases, with 7 bases spanning the gap. This CDR3 region has 14 residues. Germline V gives CDR1 MGHRA, CDR2 YSYEKL. CDR3 sequence (DNA): TGCGCCAGCAGCCAAGGAGGGGTCACAGATACGCAGTATTTT. Translating gives CASSQGGVTDTQYF.

J is TRBJ2-3 and V is TRBV7-2; D may be TRBD2 (6 bases). Germline V CDR1 and CDR2: SGHTA, FQGNSA. The CDR3 contains 14 residues. The V end lost 4 bases, the J end lost 1 base, and 9 bases lay between the germline ends. CDR3 region: CASSSGLRTDTQYF. The CDR3, as DNA: TGTGCCAGCAGCTCGGGACTTCGCACAGATACGCAGTATTTT.

This rearrangement joins TRBV2 to TRBJ2-2; no definite D call. Trimming took 4 bases from V and 0 from J, leaving 6 bases between them. The V gene's germline CDR1 is SNHLY and CDR2 FYNNEI. This CDR3 is 14 amino acids long. The CDR3: CASSGATNTGELFF. CDR3 bases: TGTGCCAGCAGTGGAGCGACGAACACCGGGGAGCTGTTTTTT.

The chain carries TRBV6-1 and TRBJ2-5; D not resolved. The CDR3 contains 13 residues. The germline gives CDR1 MNHNS, CDR2 SASEGT. V was trimmed by 5 bases and J by 2 bases, leaving 9 bases between them. This CDR3 reads CASSLDLQETQYF. In DNA form, the CDR3 reads TGTGCCAGCAGTCTAGACTTACAAGAGACCCAGTACTTC.

This chain connects TRBV27 to TRBJ1-1; D uncertain. The germline V and J ends were trimmed by 8 bases and 5 bases, with 6 bases remaining between them. Germline V gives CDR1 MNHEY, CDR2 SMNVEV (reference sequence). The CDR3 consists of 10 residues. CDR3 DNA: TGTGCCAGCGGTCGTACTGAAGCTTTCTTT. It encodes CASGRTEAFF.

The V and J genes are TRBV19 and TRBJ2-4; 9 bases fit TRBD1. V lost 8 bases, J lost 6 bases, and 5 bases stayed unmatched. The CDR3 runs 13 residues. CDR1 is LNHDA, CDR2 SQIVND, per germline (reference sequence). CDR3 sequence reads: CASSGTGRNIQYF. The CDR3 nucleotides are TGTGCCAGTTCCGGGACAGGGAGAAACATTCAGTACTTC.

The rearrangement links TRBV2 to TRBJ1-3, with D uncertain. Germline loops: CDR1 SNHLY, CDR2 FYNNEI. This CDR3 contains 14 residues. V was shortened by 2 bases and J by 3 bases, with 8 bases between the two germline ends. For the CDR3, the DNA is TGTGCCAGCAGTGAATCCCTGGGTGGAAACACCATATATTTT. Translating it yields CASSESLGGNTIYF.

V and J are TRBV6-4 and TRBJ2-5; D gene unclear. Gene TRBJ2-7 matches the end of the DNA better, so the J call may be wrong. Germline V lookup: CDR1 MRHNA, CDR2 SNTAGT. The CDR3 runs to 14 residues. For the CDR3, the DNA is TGTGCCAGCACCTCCGTCCATCTTTTCTACGAGCAGTACTTC. Its protein product is CASTSVHLFYEQYF.

The table lists this clone with a few counts. The rearrangement links TRBV30 to TRBJ2-7; a possible D gene is TRBD2 (5 bases). V was cut by 0 bases and J by 0 bases, with 12 bases left in between. The CDR3 covers 15 residues. In germline, CDR1 is GTSNPN, CDR2 SVGIG (reference sequence). The DNA of the CDR3 is TGTGCCTGGAGTGTAGGACTCGCCCACTCCTACGAGCAGTACTTC. Protein product: CAWSVGLAHSYEQYF.

The V and J genes are TRBV19 and TRBJ2-6; the D gene could be TRBD1 or TRBD2 (6 bases each). From germline, CDR1 is LNHDA and CDR2 SQIVND (reference sequence). The CDR3 has 18 amino acids. Deletions cut 7 bases from V and 2 bases from J, with 21 bases between. The CDR3 sequence: CASTARGTGTAGANVLTF. CDR3 coding DNA: TGTGCCAGTACCGCAAGAGGTACAGGGACTGCTGGGGCCAACGTCCTGACTTTC.

J is TRBJ1-1 and V is TRBV5-5; D gene uncertain. The V gene lost 4 bases and the J gene lost 1 base, with 11 bases spanning the gap. Per the germline V gene, CDR1 is SGHKS and CDR2 is YYEKEE (reference sequence). There are 14 residues in the CDR3. In DNA, the CDR3 is TGTGCCAGCAGCCTGGCCCTCCCGAACACTGAAGCTTTCTTT. This codes for CASSLALPNTEAFF.

The chain is built from TRBV19 and TRBJ2-7; a possible D gene is TRBD2 (6 bases). V was shortened by 6 bases and J by 3 bases, with 24 bases between the two germline ends. Germline CDR1 is LNHDA and CDR2 is SQIVND (reference sequence). The CDR3 extends over 17 amino acids. The CDR3 nucleotides read TGTGCCAGTAGCCTAGCCCCCGCCGGTCTAGCGATCTACGAGCAGTACTTC. It codes for CASSLAPAGLAIYEQYF.